Shown below are 28 T cell receptor beta chains from a single sample sequenced in a study of glioma-infiltrating T cells after dendritic cell vaccination. Sequenced by immunoSEQ multiplex PCR; TCRdb stores in-frame clones only, minus some. The repertoire includes 20,000 to 25,000 clones, less than 85% of them detected once, and under 40% sits in the top ten. Sequencing was performed on blood, taken before dendritic cell vaccination. All receptors come from a human donor with glioblastoma.

The count of this clone is one. The V call is TRBV6-1, the J call TRBJ2-7; D is undetermined. V was cut by 6 bases and J by 8 bases, with 17 bases left in between. This CDR3 region has 13 residues. Per germline, CDR1 MNHNS and CDR2 SASEGT. CDR3 DNA sequence: TGTGCCAGCAGACCCTTTTCCTCTATCCAGCAGTACTTC. Protein sequence: CASRPFSSIQQYF.

The rearrangement links TRBV19 to TRBJ1-2; weak D call: TRBD1 (5 bases). Trimming shortened V by 11 bases and J by 0 bases, and 25 bases separated the two germline ends. This CDR3 spans 17 amino acids. Germline CDR1 and CDR2: LNHDA and SQIVND (reference sequence). CDR3 DNA sequence: TGTGCCGCAAAGACGAAAGAGGGGAGGGTAGCTAACTATGGCTACACCTTC. Residues: CAAKTKEGRVANYGYTF. The entire variable domain, with the rest obtained from reference TRBV19 and TRBJ1-2, is as follows: DGGITQSPKYLFRKEGQNVTLSCEQNLNHDAMYWYRQDPGQGLRLIYYSQIVNDFQKGDIAEGYSVSREKKESFPLTVTSAQKNPTAFYLCAAKTKEGRVANYGYTFGSGTRLTVV.

This CDR3 reads CATSKYGPGEETQYF. For the CDR3, the DNA is TGTGCCACCAGCAAGTATGGTCCGGGAGAAGAGACCCAGTACTTC. The chain has TRBV15 and TRBJ2-5; the D gene is possibly TRBD2 (6 bases). CDR3 length: 15 residues. Germline CDR1 is LNHNV and CDR2 is YYDKDF (reference sequence). V was clipped by 4 bases and J by 3 bases, with 15 bases between them.

The chain carries TRBV7-8 and TRBJ2-1; TRBD2 aligns across 9 bases. Germline trimming cut 1 base from V and 5 bases from J; bases unmatched to any gene: 6. Germline V CDR1 and CDR2: SGHVS, FQNEAQ. This CDR3 region has 16 residues. The CDR3 here is CASSLERLAGHNEQFF. In nucleotides, the CDR3 is TGTGCCAGCAGCTTAGAGAGGCTAGCGGGACACAATGAGCAGTTCTTC.

This rearrangement joins TRBV5-1 to TRBJ2-1, with 7 nucleotides matching TRBD2. Unmatched junction bases numbered 5, after V lost 0 bases and J lost 8 bases. Germline V lookup: CDR1 SGHRS, CDR2 YFSETQ. CDR3 size: 14 residues. CDR3 coding DNA: TGCGCCAGCAGCTTGGTACTAGCGCTTGATGAGCAGTTCTTC. It translates to CASSLVLALDEQFF.

The J gene is TRBJ2-3, the V gene TRBV29-1, with D possibly being TRBD1 (6 bases). Germline loops: CDR1 SQVTM, CDR2 ANQGSEA. The CDR3 has 13 residues. Trimming took 5 bases from V and 5 from J, leaving 14 bases between them. CDR3 residues: CSVSQGTGDTQYF. CDR3 DNA: TGCAGCGTTTCTCAGGGGACGGGAGATACGCAGTATTTT.

Concerning this clone: A far more abundant clone sits one base away, making this likely a read error. This chain uses TRBV21-1 with TRBJ2-7; the tabulated D call, TRBD2, remains unverified against the DNA. TRBV21-1 is a pseudogene segment. The CDR3 is made up of 17 amino acids. CDR3 DNA sequence: TGTGCCAGCAGCAAAGAGGTCGGTAGAGCCCGGGGGTATGAGCAGTACTTC. Its protein product is CASSKEVGRARGYEQYF.

This chain connects TRBV7-6 to TRBJ2-7; tentatively, D is TRBD1 (6 bases). CDR1 SGHVS and CDR2 FNYEAQ come from the germline V gene. This CDR3 is 14 amino acids long. The V gene lost 0 bases and the J gene lost 3 bases, with 9 bases spanning the gap. CDR3 sequence (DNA): TGTGCCAGCAGCTTAGCAGGGACACACTACGAGCAGTACTTC. Residues: CASSLAGTHYEQYF.

The V call is TRBV19, the J call TRBJ2-1, with D perhaps TRBD2 (6 bases). This CDR3 region has 16 residues. V shed 5 bases and J shed 5 bases, with 19 bases lying between them. Germline values: CDR1 LNHDA, CDR2 SQIVND (reference sequence). CDR3 DNA: TGTGCCAGTAGTCAAAGGACACGGACTACCAACAATGAGCAGTTCTTC. Its translation is CASSQRTRTTNNEQFF. Drawing the rest from reference TRBV19 and TRBJ2-1, the complete variable domain is DGGITQSPKYLFRKEGQNVTLSCEQNLNHDAMYWYRQDPGQGLRLIYYSQIVNDFQKGDIAEGYSVSREKKESFPLTVTSAQKNPTAFYLCASSQRTRTTNNEQFFGPGTRLTVL.

V usage is TRBV7-9 and J usage is TRBJ1-3; maybe TRBD1 (6 bases). Trimming pared 8 bases from V and 0 bases from J, leaving 23 bases between. CDR3 length: 18 residues. Germline CDR1 reads SEHNR; CDR2 reads FQNEAQ (reference sequence). CDR3 DNA sequence: TGTGCCAGCCCCTCCAGGCGGGGGGGGGCGATCTCTGGAAACACCATATATTTT. Amino acid sequence: CASPSRRGGAISGNTIYF.

This clone was seen only a few times. The V and J genes are TRBV6-7 and TRBJ2-7; D is unresolved. TRBV6-7 counts as an open reading frame of uncertain function. CDR3 length equals 13 residues. Trimming pared 5 bases from V and 11 bases from J, leaving 19 bases between. CDR3 residues: CASSTLRFLREYF. In DNA form, the CDR3 reads TGTGCCAGCAGTACACTGAGGTTCCTACGAGAGTACTTC.

V and J are TRBV30 and TRBJ1-1; no reliable D call. Germline values: CDR1 GTSNPN, CDR2 SVGIG (reference sequence). V was pared by 2 bases and J by 4 bases, with 8 bases between. CDR3 size: 12 residues. The CDR3 protein is CAWSSRGTEAFF. CDR3 coding DNA: TGTGCCTGGAGTTCGCGGGGCACTGAAGCTTTCTTT.

This sequence joins TRBV9 and TRBJ2-3; TRBD2 aligns across 11 bases. CDR3 size: 16 residues. CDR1 and CDR2 (germline): SGDLS, YYNGEE. V shed 0 bases and J 3 bases; nucleotides not matched to a gene: 3. CDR3 loop: CASSVVGLAGTDTQYF. CDR3 bases: TGTGCCAGCAGCGTAGTCGGACTAGCGGGTACAGATACGCAGTATTTT.

The V and J genes are TRBV10-3 and TRBJ2-7, with 9 bases lining up with TRBD2. The CDR3 loop spans 15 amino acids. Trimming cost V 5 bases and J 5 bases; bases outside gene matches: 10. Germline-derived CDR1 and CDR2 are ENHRY and SYGVKD. The CDR3: CAISQVAGVFDEQYF. The CDR3 nucleotides read TGTGCCATCAGTCAAGTAGCGGGAGTATTCGACGAGCAGTACTTC.

This clone was detected only a few times. This sequence joins TRBV11-3 and TRBJ2-7, with a tentative D call TRBD1 (6 bases). Germline V gives CDR1 SGHNT, CDR2 YENEEA. CDR3 length: 14 amino acids. Trimming took off 5 bases at V and 4 bases at J, with 15 bases between the two ends. CDR3 DNA: TGTGCCAGCAGCCTCCAGGGGATGGATTACGAGCAGTACTTC. Encoded protein: CASSLQGMDYEQYF.

The chain links TRBV15 to TRBJ2-1; D is perhaps TRBD2 (6 bases). Germline V lookup: CDR1 LNHNV, CDR2 YYDKDF (reference sequence). Trimming stripped 3 bases from V and 3 bases from J, with 15 bases between. CDR3 size: 16 residues. CDR3 sequence (DNA): TGTGCCACCAGCAGTAGCGGAATTGGATTCTACAATGAGCAGTTCTTC. Protein: CATSSSGIGFYNEQFF.

V is TRBV6-1 and J is TRBJ2-5; D perhaps matches TRBD2 (6 bases). The CDR3 length is 14 residues. Trimming removed 8 bases at V and 2 bases at J, with 15 bases between. CDR1 is MNHNS and CDR2 is SASEGT in the germline V gene. Here the CDR3 reads CASGSGSKQETQYF. As DNA, the CDR3 is TGTGCCAGCGGTAGCGGAAGTAAACAAGAGACCCAGTACTTC.

The CDR3 nucleotides are TGCAGCGTGGTACCGGGACTAGCGAACACCGGGGAGCTGTTTTTT. This encodes CSVVPGLANTGELFF. This chain links TRBV29-1 with TRBJ2-2; 8 nucleotides agree with TRBD2. The germline V gene encodes CDR1 SQVTM and CDR2 ANQGSEA. The ends lost 6 bases at V and 0 bases at J; junction bases unmatched: 6. The CDR3 loop spans 15 amino acids.

This chain joins TRBV7-2 and TRBJ2-6; no firm D call. The ends were cut back, 2 bases at V and 0 bases at J, with 5 bases in the middle. The CDR3 has 15 residues. Germline V gene lookup returns CDR1 SGHTA and CDR2 FQGNSA. The CDR3 sequence is CASSLRSSGANVLTF. The CDR3 DNA sequence: TGTGCCAGCAGCTTAAGGAGCTCTGGGGCCAACGTCCTGACTTTC.

The CDR3 region is CASRGTGGAQPQHF. The CDR3 region has the DNA TGTGCCAGCAGGGGGACAGGGGGTGCTCAGCCCCAGCATTTT. The rearrangement joins TRBV28 to TRBJ1-5; 11 bases are shared with TRBD1. The CDR3 loop spans 14 amino acids. Germline V lookup: CDR1 MDHEN, CDR2 SYDVKM. The J segment lost 6 bases and the V segment lost 6 bases, leaving 4 bases of the junction unmatched.

The chain combines TRBV7-2 with TRBJ1-5, with TRBD1 identical over 7 bases. This CDR3 has 15 amino acids. V shed 2 bases, J shed 3 bases, and the junction held 4 bases outside the gene matches. The germline gives CDR1 SGHTA, CDR2 FQGNSA. The chain's CDR3 is CASSLFRGDNQPQHF. The CDR3 DNA follows: TGTGCCAGCAGCTTATTCAGGGGGGACAATCAGCCCCAGCATTTT. The full variable domain, rest sourced from reference TRBV7-2 and TRBJ1-5, is GAGVSQSPSNKVTEKGKDVELRCDPISGHTALYWYRQSLGQGLEFLIYFQGNSAPDKSGLPSDRFSAERTGGSVSTLTIQRTQQEDSAVYLCASSLFRGDNQPQHFGDGTRLSIL.

The chain couples TRBV25-1 to TRBJ2-5; TRBD2 is a possible D gene (6 bases). V lost 3 bases, J lost 14 bases, and 13 bases lay in between. This CDR3 is 11 amino acids long. Germline V CDR1 and CDR2: MGHDK, SYGVNS. The CDR3 region is CASSEGGQPYF. CDR3 bases: TGTGCCAGCAGTGAGGGGGGTCAGCCCTACTTC.

The gene calls are TRBV29-1 and TRBJ1-2; 7 bases are shared with TRBD1. The germline CDR1 and CDR2 sequences are SQVTM and ANQGSEA. Trimming removed 8 bases from V and 4 bases from J; junction bases left unmatched: 10. The CDR3 consists of 13 residues. CDR3: CSTPDRSGYGYTF. CDR3 nucleotides: TGCAGCACCCCGGACAGGTCGGGCTATGGCTACACCTTC.

The J gene is TRBJ1-2, the V gene TRBV4-3, with D possibly matching TRBD1 (5 bases). V lost 1 base, J lost 1 base, and 10 bases lay in between. The CDR3 covers 15 residues. Germline CDR1 and CDR2: LGHNA and YSLEER. The CDR3 bases are TGCGCCAGCAGCCAAGCAGGAGGGGTTAACTATGGCTACACCTTC. It is translated as CASSQAGGVNYGYTF.

The gene calls are TRBV5-1 and TRBJ2-3, with 11 bases that match TRBD2. The CDR3 extends over 14 amino acids. Germline V gene data show CDR1 as SGHRS and CDR2 as YFSETQ. After removal of 4 bases from V and 12 bases from J, the junction contained 10 bases not matched to a gene. The CDR3: CASSPVATSGKQYF. In DNA form, the CDR3 reads TGCGCCAGCAGCCCCGTAGCGACTAGCGGGAAACAGTATTTT.

This chain connects TRBV6-5 to TRBJ2-2; D is unclear. Germline V CDR1 and CDR2: MNHEY, SVGAGI. The CDR3 is made up of 13 amino acids. Trimming took off 2 bases at V and 2 bases at J, with 3 bases between the two ends. Here the CDR3 reads CASSYQNTGELFF. The CDR3, as DNA: TGTGCCAGCAGTTACCAAAACACCGGGGAGCTGTTTTTT.

This chain links TRBV15 with TRBJ2-5; no clear D. The DNA end is a closer match to TRBJ2-7, so the J assignment may be wrong. Germline CDR1 is LNHNV and CDR2 is YYDKDF (reference sequence). CDR3 length: 14 residues. The DNA for the CDR3 is TGTGCCACCAGCAGAGATAATAGGGACTACGAGCAGTACTTC. This gives the protein CATSRDNRDYEQYF.

The CDR3 nucleotides are TGTGCCAGCAGAAGGGAGGAGAACACTGAAGCTTTCTTT. Translating it yields CASRREENTEAFF. The chain combines TRBV7-3 with TRBJ1-1; no reliable D call. CDR1 is SGHTA, CDR2 FQGTGA, per germline. CDR3 length: 13 amino acids. The V end was cut by 6 bases, the J end by 1 base, with 9 bases between.